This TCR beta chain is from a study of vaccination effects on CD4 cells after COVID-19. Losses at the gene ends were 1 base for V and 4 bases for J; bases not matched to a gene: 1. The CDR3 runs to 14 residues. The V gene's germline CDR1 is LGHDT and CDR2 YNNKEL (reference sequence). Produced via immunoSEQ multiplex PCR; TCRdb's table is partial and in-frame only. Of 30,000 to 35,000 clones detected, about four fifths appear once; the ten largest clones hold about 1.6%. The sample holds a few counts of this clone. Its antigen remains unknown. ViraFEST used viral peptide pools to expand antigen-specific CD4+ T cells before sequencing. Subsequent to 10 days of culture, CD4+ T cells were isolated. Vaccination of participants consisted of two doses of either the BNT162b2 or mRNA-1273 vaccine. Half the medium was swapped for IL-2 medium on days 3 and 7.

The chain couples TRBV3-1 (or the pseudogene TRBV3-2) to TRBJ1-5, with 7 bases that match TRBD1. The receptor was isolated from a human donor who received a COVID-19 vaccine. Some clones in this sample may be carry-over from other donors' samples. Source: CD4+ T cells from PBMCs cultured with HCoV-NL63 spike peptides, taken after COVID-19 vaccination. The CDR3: CASSQGQGNQPQHF. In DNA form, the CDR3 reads TGTGCCAGCAGCCAAGGACAGGGAAATCAGCCCCAGCATTTT.